This T cell receptor (beta chain) came from a study of T cells in women clearing cervical HPV infection. At the level of the study: Cases' blood sampling followed lesion detection by median approximately 150 days (90 to 200).

Only in-frame clones appear in the TCRdb table, and some are missing; sequencing was by immunoSEQ multiplex PCR. Its table lists about 18,000 clones. MY09/MY11 PCR detected cervical HPV DNA; dot-blot assigned genotypes. The TCR originated in a woman between 18 and 69 years old with a cervical HPV16 infection that either progressed to CIN3+ or cleared (not recorded which). Sequenced: blood buffy coat.

The sequenced part of the CDR3 DNA is TGTGCCAGCAGCTGGGGGGGACAGGGGAACGAG. The encoded protein is CASSWGGQGNE. The entire CDR3 reads CASSWGGQGNEQYF. This chain connects TRBV11-3 to TRBJ2-7; 10 bases match TRBD1. The missing CDR3 end, 3 residues past where the read stops, is filled in from the germline J gene. V shed 4 bases and J 5 bases; nucleotides not matched to a gene: 5. Germline V gene lookup returns CDR1 SGHNT and CDR2 YENEEA. The CDR3 covers 14 residues.